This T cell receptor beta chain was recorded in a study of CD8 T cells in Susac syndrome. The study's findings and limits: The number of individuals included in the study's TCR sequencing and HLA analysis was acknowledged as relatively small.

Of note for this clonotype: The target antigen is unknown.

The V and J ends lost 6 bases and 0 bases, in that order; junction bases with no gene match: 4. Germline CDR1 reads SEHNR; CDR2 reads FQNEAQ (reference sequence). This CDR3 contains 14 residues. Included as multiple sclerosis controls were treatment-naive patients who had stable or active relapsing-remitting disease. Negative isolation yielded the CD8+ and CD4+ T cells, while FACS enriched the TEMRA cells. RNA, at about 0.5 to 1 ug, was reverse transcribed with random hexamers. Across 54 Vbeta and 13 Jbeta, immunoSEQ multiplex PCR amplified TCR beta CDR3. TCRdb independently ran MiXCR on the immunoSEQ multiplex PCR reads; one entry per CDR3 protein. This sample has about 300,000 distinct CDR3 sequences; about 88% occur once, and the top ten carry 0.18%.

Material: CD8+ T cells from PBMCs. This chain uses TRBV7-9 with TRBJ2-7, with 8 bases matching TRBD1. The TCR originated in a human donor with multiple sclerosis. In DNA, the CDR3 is TGTGCCAGCAGACCCGGGACAGGCTCCTACGAGCAGTACTTC. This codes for CASRPGTGSYEQYF.